Listed below are T cell receptor beta chains from one sample, sequenced in a study of blood T cell repertoires in COVID-19. The protocol was immunoSEQ multiplex PCR, while the TCRdb copy is restricted to in-frame clones and leaves out a portion. The profile shows under 250,000 clones, around four fifths of them singletons. The sample consisted of peripheral blood. Receptor source: a man between 45 and 60 years old with active or convalescent COVID-19. Each CDR3 is given without its conserved first and last residue. Part of the rows lack a size; the others show once, few, many or a class for expanded clones.

v_gene	j_gene	len	abundance	CDR3aa
TRBV7-6	TRBJ1-4	12	-	ASSLATVGEKLF
TRBV10-3	TRBJ2-3	11	-	ASQGGPTDTQY
TRBV19	TRBJ1-6	14	-	ASSIGWSSYNSPLH
TRBV30	TRBJ2-3	14	-	AWTAQGLAGRDTQY
TRBV11-2	TRBJ2-7	14	-	ASSLILAGHSYEQY
TRBV19	TRBJ2-4	15	-	ASAPGQGGLAKNIQY
TRBV5-1	TRBJ1-4	13	-	ASSSDSIINEKLF
TRBV5-5	TRBJ1-6	11	-	ASSLGQKDPLH
TRBV5-1	TRBJ2-3	13	-	ASSAGLAGTDTQY
TRBV7-9	TRBJ1-6	12	once	ASSSTGGKSPLH
TRBV14	TRBJ1-1	12	-	ASSPRLVITEAF
TRBV5-1	TRBJ1-2	14	-	ASSIRTGPSNYGYT
TRBV27	TRBJ2-1	12	-	ASSLSGGGNEQF
TRBV9	TRBJ1-2	13	-	ASSVGQGEIYGYT
TRBV9	TRBJ1-3	13	-	ASSRDRATGNTIY
TRBV5-1	TRBJ2-7	12	-	ASSLRDRGYEQY